Following are 27 T cell receptor beta chains from one sample sequenced in a study of beta chain features in type 1 diabetes. These receptors lack a known antigen. Findings and limits, study-wide: TCRB CDR3 length was moderately but significantly reduced in all four CD4+ subsets of Type 1 diabetes patients.

Of the isolated RNA, all was reverse transcribed, and so the sequenced material was expressed TCRB transcripts. Sequencing used immunoSEQ multiplex PCR; TCRdb keeps in-frame clones, though not all of them. Here the sample spans more than 300,000 clones, 10% to 15% being singletons. Sequencing was done on a sample of naive CD4+ T cells from blood. These receptors all come from a woman aged 18-30 years with type 1 diabetes.

This clone was detected a few times. The chain links TRBV5-6 to TRBJ2-3, with 7 bases matching TRBD2. V gave up 0 bases and J gave up 5 bases; unmatched junction bases: 6. CDR3 length: 15 amino acids. From germline, CDR1 is SGHDT and CDR2 YYEEEE. The CDR3 DNA is TGTGCCAGCAGCTTGGCCGCGGTAGCGGGAGATACGCAGTATTTT. Encoded protein: CASSLAAVAGDTQYF. Supplemented by reference TRBV5-6 and TRBJ2-3, the full variable domain reads DAGVTQSPTHLIKTRGQQVTLRCSPKSGHDTVSWYQQALGQGPQFIFQYYEEEERQRGNFPDRFSGHQFPNYSSELNVNALLLGDSALYLCASSLAAVAGDTQYFGPGTRLTVL.

This clone has more than one count but fewer than ten. The V and J genes are TRBV7-2 and TRBJ2-7, with D perhaps TRBD2 (7 bases). Germline CDR1 is SGHTA and CDR2 is FQGNSA. The CDR3 totals 15 residues. Trimming stripped 5 bases from V and 2 bases from J, with 16 bases between. CDR3 in amino acids: CASSERAGGPYEQYF. CDR3 sequence (DNA): TGTGCCAGCAGCGAACGGGCCGGGGGGCCCTACGAGCAGTACTTC.

V gene TRBV5-4 combines with J gene TRBJ2-1, with 9 bases matching TRBD1. CDR1 and CDR2 from the germline V gene are SGHNT and YYREEE (reference sequence). J lost 4 bases, V lost 4 bases, and 6 bases had no gene match. The CDR3 has 15 amino acids. CDR3 in amino acids: CASSPRDREYNEQFF. The CDR3 region has the DNA TGTGCCAGCAGCCCCCGGGACAGGGAGTACAATGAGCAGTTCTTC. Full variable domain (outside the CDR3, taken from reference TRBV5-4 and TRBJ2-1): ETGVTQSPTHLIKTRGQQVTLRCSSQSGHNTVSWYQQALGQGPQFIFQYYREEENGRGNFPPRFSGLQFPNYSSELNVNALELDDSALYLCASSPRDREYNEQFFGPGTRLTVL.

The table lists this clone with a few counts. V gene TRBV30 combines with J gene TRBJ2-5; D ambiguous. Trimming left V 2 bases short and J 2 bases short, with 9 bases between. Germline V gives CDR1 GTSNPN, CDR2 SVGIG (reference sequence). The CDR3 contains 13 residues. The CDR3 coding sequence is TGTGCCTGGAGTTCCGGGTTTCAAGAGACCCAGTACTTC. Translated: CAWSSGFQETQYF.

This clone was counted between two and nine times. V and J are TRBV9 and TRBJ2-7, with D perhaps matching TRBD2 (6 bases). Deletions cut 0 bases from V and 3 bases from J, with 10 bases between. This CDR3 comprises 14 residues. The germline V gene has CDR1 SGDLS and CDR2 YYNGEE. In nucleotides, the CDR3 is TGTGCCAGCAGCGTAGGAGGCGGGATCTACGAGCAGTACTTC. Residues: CASSVGGGIYEQYF.

The sample holds a few counts of this clone. V gene TRBV7-9 combines with J gene TRBJ1-2; 8 bases match TRBD1. Trimming removed 5 bases from V and 5 bases from J; junction bases left unmatched: 7. The CDR3 length is 14 residues. CDR1 SEHNR and CDR2 FQNEAQ come from the germline V gene (reference sequence). For the CDR3, the DNA is TGTGCCAGCAGCCTCCGGGACAGGCCTTATGGCTACACCTTC. It encodes CASSLRDRPYGYTF.

This clone appeared a few times. This chain links TRBV5-1 with TRBJ2-2; TRBD1 matches at 7 bases. CDR3 length: 15 amino acids. V was pared by 4 bases and J by 6 bases, with 9 bases of the junction left unmatched. Germline V gene lookup returns CDR1 SGHRS and CDR2 YFSETQ. The CDR3 is CASSPGTVFSGELFF. CDR3 coding DNA: TGCGCCAGCAGCCCGGGGACAGTCTTCTCCGGGGAGCTGTTTTTT.

The genes are TRBV7-3 and TRBJ2-6; D perhaps matches TRBD2 (5 bases). CDR3 length: 17 residues. Germline values: CDR1 SGHTA, CDR2 FQGTGA. Deletions cut 0 bases from V and 2 bases from J, with 11 bases between. CDR3 sequence: CASSLTPWGAGANVLTF. CDR3 DNA sequence: TGTGCCAGCAGCTTAACCCCGTGGGGAGCTGGGGCCAACGTCCTGACTTTC.

The CDR3 bases are TGCGCCAGCAGCTCGGGACAGGGGATTTTCTATGGCTACACCTTC. This gives the protein CASSSGQGIFYGYTF. The chain employs TRBV5-1 and TRBJ1-2; 10 bases are a match to TRBD1. The CDR3 has 15 residues. The germline CDR1 and CDR2 sequences are SGHRS and YFSETQ. Losses at the gene ends were 3 bases for V and 4 bases for J; bases not matched to a gene: 6.

The chain employs TRBV11-2 and TRBJ2-1, with 9 bases aligning to TRBD2. Germline values: CDR1 SGHAT, CDR2 FQNNGV. V shed 6 bases and J 0 bases; nucleotides not matched to a gene: 3. CDR3 size: 15 residues. CDR3 nucleotides: TGTGCCAGCAGACCACTAGCGGGCTCCTACAATGAGCAGTTCTTC. Its translation: CASRPLAGSYNEQFF.

This clone has more than one count but fewer than ten. The chain combines TRBV5-1 with TRBJ1-4; D is perhaps TRBD1 (6 bases). Germline CDR1 is SGHRS and CDR2 is YFSETQ. The germline V and J ends were trimmed by 0 bases and 3 bases, with 18 bases remaining between them. The CDR3 extends over 18 amino acids. CDR3 sequence: CASSLGATRQASNEKLFF. Here the CDR3 DNA reads TGCGCCAGCAGCTTGGGGGCCACGAGACAGGCTTCTAATGAAAAACTGTTTTTT.

This clone was observed a few times. This chain uses TRBV10-2 with TRBJ1-1; TRBD1 is a possible D gene (5 bases). CDR3 length: 13 amino acids. The germline gives CDR1 WSHSY, CDR2 SAAADI. V lost 2 bases and J 5 bases, leaving 9 bases between the germline ends. CDR3 amino acids: CASSEQGRTEAFF. In DNA form, the CDR3 reads TGCGCCAGCAGTGAGCAGGGTAGGACTGAAGCTTTCTTT.

The rearrangement joins TRBV9 to TRBJ2-2; weak D call: TRBD2 (5 bases). This CDR3 contains 15 residues. CDR1 and CDR2 (germline): SGDLS, YYNGEE. Trimming shortened V by 0 bases and J by 5 bases, and 11 bases separated the two germline ends. CDR3: CASSVDGVATGELFF. The CDR3 DNA reads TGTGCCAGCAGCGTAGACGGGGTCGCTACCGGGGAGCTGTTTTTT. The entire variable domain, with the rest obtained from reference TRBV9 and TRBJ2-2, is as follows: DSGVTQTPKHLITATGQRVTLRCSPRSGDLSVYWYQQSLDQGLQFLIQYYNGEERAKGNILERFSAQQFPDLHSELNLSSLELGDSALYFCASSVDGVATGELFFGEGSRLTVL.

This clone was detected only a few times. The chain has TRBV18 and TRBJ1-3, with D uncertain. CDR1 and CDR2 from the germline V gene are KGHSH and LQKENI. The V end lost 3 bases, the J end lost 1 base, and 10 bases lay between the germline ends. The CDR3 loop spans 15 amino acids. The CDR3 coding sequence is TGTGCCAGCTCACCTTCTCCGCTATCTGGAAACACCATATATTTT. It yields the protein CASSPSPLSGNTIYF.

The chain uses TRBV2 and TRBJ2-2; TRBD1 aligns across 7 bases. CDR1 SNHLY and CDR2 FYNNEI come from the germline V gene. Trimming cost V 3 bases and J 3 bases; bases outside gene matches: 10. The CDR3 is made up of 17 amino acids. This CDR3 is CASSETVGQTYTGELFF. The CDR3 bases are TGTGCCAGCAGTGAGACAGTGGGACAGACCTACACCGGGGAGCTGTTTTTT.

The chain combines TRBV5-4 with TRBJ2-3; 8 bases fit TRBD2. The CDR3 has 16 residues. V lost 4 bases, J lost 0 bases, and 7 bases stayed unmatched. CDR1 is SGHNT, CDR2 YYREEE, per germline (reference sequence). CDR3 bases: TGTGCCAGCAGCATCTTAGCGGGGACTAGCACAGATACGCAGTATTTT. Amino acid sequence: CASSILAGTSTDTQYF.

The V gene is TRBV11-3, the J gene TRBJ2-3; 11 positions match TRBD1. CDR1 SGHNT and CDR2 YENEEA come from the germline V gene. The V gene end was trimmed by 5 bases and the J gene end by 3 bases; junction bases not matched to a gene: 7. CDR3 length: 16 amino acids. The CDR3 region is CASSPGTGGWTDTQYF. The CDR3 DNA is TGTGCCAGCAGCCCCGGGACAGGGGGATGGACAGATACGCAGTATTTT.

This clone showed up just a few times. V usage is TRBV5-1 and J usage is TRBJ2-5; D gene unclear. Trimming cost V 2 bases and J 5 bases, with 7 bases left between them. This CDR3 comprises 12 residues. The germline gives CDR1 SGHRS, CDR2 YFSETQ. Here the CDR3 reads CASSLLGETQYF. The CDR3 nucleotides read TGCGCCAGCAGCTTATTGGGCGAGACCCAGTACTTC.

As concerns this clone: In the same sample, other DNA sequences code for this CDR3. The chain is built from TRBV7-3 and TRBJ2-1, with 15 bases identical to TRBD2. Germline CDR1 and CDR2: SGHTA and FQGTGA. J lost 10 bases, V lost 0 bases, and 4 bases had no gene match. CDR3 length: 16 residues. Here the CDR3 reads CASSLTGLAGGGEQFF. As DNA, the CDR3 is TGTGCCAGCAGCTTAACGGGACTAGCGGGAGGAGGCGAGCAGTTCTTC. The variable domain in full, completed from reference TRBV7-3 and TRBJ2-1, reads GAGVSQTPSNKVTEKGKYVELRCDPISGHTALYWYRQSLGQGPEFLIYFQGTGAADDSGLPNDRFFAVRPEGSVSTLKIQRTERGDSAVYLCASSLTGLAGGGEQFFGPGTRLTVL.

In this sample, this clone turned up a few times. The chain uses TRBV5-6 and TRBJ1-2, with 7 bases aligning to TRBD1. Germline V gene data show CDR1 as SGHDT and CDR2 as YYEEEE. The CDR3 runs 13 residues. Germline trimming cut 6 bases from V and 8 bases from J; bases unmatched to any gene: 10. In DNA form, the CDR3 reads TGTGCCAGCAAACCGGACAGGACGGGAGGCTACACCTTC. This codes for CASKPDRTGGYTF.

This clone was seen a few times. V usage is TRBV9 and J usage is TRBJ1-6, with TRBD1 matching over 7 bases. The CDR3 has 14 amino acids. V lost 3 bases to trimming and J lost 7 bases; unmatched junction nucleotides: 4. Per the germline V gene, CDR1 is SGDLS and CDR2 is YYNGEE. The CDR3 nucleotides read TGTGCCAGCAGCGCGCAGGGGGGAAATTCACCCCTCCACTTT. Translated, it gives CASSAQGGNSPLHF. Filled out from reference TRBV9 and TRBJ1-6, the complete variable domain reads DSGVTQTPKHLITATGQRVTLRCSPRSGDLSVYWYQQSLDQGLQFLIQYYNGEERAKGNILERFSAQQFPDLHSELNLSSLELGDSALYFCASSAQGGNSPLHFGNGTRLTVT.

The chain links TRBV7-2 to TRBJ2-7; D is perhaps TRBD2 (5 bases). The CDR3 loop spans 15 amino acids. Deletions cut 5 bases from V and 0 bases from J, with 14 bases between. Germline CDR1 and CDR2: SGHTA and FQGNSA. This chain's CDR3 is CASSHREYLSYEQYF. The CDR3, as DNA: TGTGCCAGCAGCCACCGGGAATACCTCTCCTACGAGCAGTACTTC.

This chain connects TRBV4-1 to TRBJ2-7, with 9 bases identical to TRBD2. J lost 1 base, V lost 1 base, and 11 bases had no gene match. The CDR3 is 18 residues long. Germline V lookup: CDR1 MGHRA, CDR2 YSYEKL. CDR3 in amino acids: CASSQVLFSGSGSYEQYF. In DNA, the CDR3 is TGCGCCAGCAGCCAAGTCCTCTTTAGCGGGAGTGGGTCCTACGAGCAGTACTTC.

The gene calls are TRBV11-2 and TRBJ2-7; maybe TRBD2 (6 bases). Germline lookup yields CDR1 SGHAT and CDR2 FQNNGV. Between the trimmed V and J ends, which lost 5 bases and 3 bases, there was a span of 17 bases. The CDR3 is 15 amino acids. CDR3 protein: CASSPSWRDDYEQYF. As DNA, the CDR3 is TGTGCCAGCAGCCCCTCATGGAGGGACGACTACGAGCAGTACTTC.

The CDR3 spells CASSVNGQGHGYTF. The CDR3 DNA reads as TGTGCCAGCAGTGTCAATGGACAGGGACATGGCTACACCTTC. The chain recombines TRBV6-4 with TRBJ1-2; 8 nucleotides line up with TRBD1. The germline CDR1 and CDR2 sequences are MRHNA and SNTAGT. V shed 4 bases, J shed 6 bases, and the junction held 7 bases outside the gene matches. This CDR3 has 14 amino acids.

This clone was counted a few times. V and J are TRBV7-2 and TRBJ1-6, with D tentatively TRBD1 (5 bases). CDR3 length: 14 amino acids. Trimming cost V 7 bases and J 14 bases, with 21 bases left between them. Germline CDR1 reads SGHTA; CDR2 reads FQGNSA. The chain's CDR3 is CASTPGTGGAALHF. CDR3 in DNA: TGTGCCAGCACCCCAGGGACGGGCGGGGCAGCCCTCCACTTT.

This chain joins TRBV7-2 and TRBJ1-5; D not resolved. V lost 5 bases and J lost 5, with 13 bases in between. The length of the CDR3 is 14 residues. CDR1 is SGHTA, CDR2 FQGNSA, per germline. In nucleotides, the CDR3 is TGTGCCAGCAGCCCTTCGGCGGGCGATCAGCCCCAGCATTTT. Its protein product is CASSPSAGDQPQHF.